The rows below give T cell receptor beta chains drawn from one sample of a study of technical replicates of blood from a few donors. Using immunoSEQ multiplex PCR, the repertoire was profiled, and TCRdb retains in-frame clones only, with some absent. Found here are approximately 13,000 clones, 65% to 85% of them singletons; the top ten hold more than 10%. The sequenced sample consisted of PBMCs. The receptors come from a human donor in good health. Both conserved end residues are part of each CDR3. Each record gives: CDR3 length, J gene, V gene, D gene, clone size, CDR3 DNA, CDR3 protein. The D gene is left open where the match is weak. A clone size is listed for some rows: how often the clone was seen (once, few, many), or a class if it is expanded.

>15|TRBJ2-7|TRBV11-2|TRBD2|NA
TGTGCCAGCAGCTTGATCCGACTAGCGGGAGCCGGGCAGTACTTC
CASSLIRLAGAGQYF
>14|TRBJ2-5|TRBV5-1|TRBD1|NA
TGCGCCAGCAGCCCAGGACAGGGAAGGGAGACCCAGTACTTC
CASSPGQGRETQYF
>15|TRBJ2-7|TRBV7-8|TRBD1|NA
TGTGCCAGCAGAAAAACACAGGGGCCGTCTTACGAGCAGTACTTC
CASRKTQGPSYEQYF
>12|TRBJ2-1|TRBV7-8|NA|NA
TGTGCCAGCAGCCCCCTAGGGGATGAGCAGTTCTTC
CASSPLGDEQFF
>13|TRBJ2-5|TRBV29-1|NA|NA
TGCAGCGTTGAAGAACCCCGGAGGGAGACCCAGTACTTC
CSVEEPRRETQYF
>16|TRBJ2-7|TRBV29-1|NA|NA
TGCAGCGTTGAAGGGGCAGAAGGCCTCGAAATTTACGAGCAGTACTTC
CSVEGAEGLEIYEQYF
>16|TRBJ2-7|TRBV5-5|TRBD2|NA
TGTGCCAGCAGCCAGAGTCCAGCTAGCGGGAGGTACGAGCAGTACTTC
CASSQSPASGRYEQYF
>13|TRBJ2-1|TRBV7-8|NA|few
TGTGCCAGCCTTCTTTTCGCCTACAATGAGCAGTTCTTC
CASLLFAYNEQFF
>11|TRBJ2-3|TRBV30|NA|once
TGTGCCGTACAATACACAGATACGCAGTATTTT
CAVQYTDTQYF
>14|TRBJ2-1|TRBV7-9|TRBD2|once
TGTGCCAGCAGCTCGGGGGGGGTCTACAATGAGCAGTTCTTC
CASSSGGVYNEQFF
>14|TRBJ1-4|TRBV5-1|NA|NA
TGCGCCAGCAGCCCCTTAACAACTAATGAAAAACTGTTTTTT
CASSPLTTNEKLFF
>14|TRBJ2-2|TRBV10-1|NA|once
TGCGCCAGCAGTGTGGGACTCAGCACCGGGGAGCTGTTTTTT
CASSVGLSTGELFF
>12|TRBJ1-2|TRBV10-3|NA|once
TGTGCCATCAGTGTACAGGATTATGGCTACACCTTC
CAISVQDYGYTF
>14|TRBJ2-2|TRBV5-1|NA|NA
TGCGCCAGCAGGGACAGAGCGAACACCGGGGAGCTGTTTTTT
CASRDRANTGELFF
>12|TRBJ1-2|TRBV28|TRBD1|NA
TGTGCCAGCAACCAGGGGGACTATGGCTACACCTTC
CASNQGDYGYTF
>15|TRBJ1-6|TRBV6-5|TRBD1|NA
TGTGCCAGCAGTTACGATGGACAGGAATCTTCACCCCTCCACTTT
CASSYDGQESSPLHF
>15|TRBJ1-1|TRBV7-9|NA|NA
TGTGCCAGCAGCTTAGAAAGGAGCACGAACACTGAAGCTTTCTTT
CASSLERSTNTEAFF
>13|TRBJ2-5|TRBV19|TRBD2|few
TGTGCCAGTAGTTGGGGGGGGTCGGAGACCCAGTACTTC
CASSWGGSETQYF
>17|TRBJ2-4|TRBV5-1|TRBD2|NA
TGCGCCAGCAGCTTGTGGATAGCGGGATCAGCCAAAAACATTCAGTACTTC
CASSLWIAGSAKNIQYF
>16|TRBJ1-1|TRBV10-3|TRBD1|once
TGTGCCATCAGTGAGCCGGACAGGGTGTTGGGGACTGAAGCTTTCTTT
CAISEPDRVLGTEAFF
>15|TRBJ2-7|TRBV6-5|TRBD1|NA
TGTGCCAGCAGTTACTCGGGACAGGGGGGCTACGAGCAGTACTTC
CASSYSGQGGYEQYF
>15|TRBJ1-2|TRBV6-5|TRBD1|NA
TGTGCCAGCAGTACCATACAGGGGGCGGGCTATGGCTACACCTTC
CASSTIQGAGYGYTF
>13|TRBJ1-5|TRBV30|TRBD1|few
TGTGCCTGGAGTCAGGGACAGGGACAGCCCCAGCATTTT
CAWSQGQGQPQHF
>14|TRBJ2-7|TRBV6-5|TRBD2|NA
TGTGCCAGCACCCCGGGACTAGCGGGAGTCGAGCAGTACTTC
CASTPGLAGVEQYF
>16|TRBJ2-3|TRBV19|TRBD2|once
TGTGCCAGTAGTATAGCGGGACTAGCGGGATCGGATACGCAGTATTTT
CASSIAGLAGSDTQYF
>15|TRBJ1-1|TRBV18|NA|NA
TGTGCCAGCTCAGACAGGACAGAGATGAACACTGAAGCTTTCTTT
CASSDRTEMNTEAFF
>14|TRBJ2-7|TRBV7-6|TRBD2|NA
TGTGCCAGCAGCTCTATAGCGGGGCCCTACGAGCAGTACTTC
CASSSIAGPYEQYF
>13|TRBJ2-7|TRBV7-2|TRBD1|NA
TGTGCCAGCAGCCAGGACAGGGCTCGGGAGCAGTACTTC
CASSQDRAREQYF
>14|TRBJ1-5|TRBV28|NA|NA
TGTGCCAGCAGTAAGACAGGAAGCAATCAGCCCCAGCATTTT
CASSKTGSNQPQHF
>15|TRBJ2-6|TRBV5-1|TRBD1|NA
TGCGCCAGCAACGACAGGGGCTCTGGGGCCAACGTCCTGACTTTC
CASNDRGSGANVLTF
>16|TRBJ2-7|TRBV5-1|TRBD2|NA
TGCGCCAGCAGCCTTACTAGCGGGAGGACCTCCTACGAGCAGTACTTC
CASSLTSGRTSYEQYF
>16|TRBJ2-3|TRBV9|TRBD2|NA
TGTGCCAGCAGCCGACTAGCGGGAGGGCCTACAGATACGCAGTATTTT
CASSRLAGGPTDTQYF
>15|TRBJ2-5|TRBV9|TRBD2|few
TGTGCCAGCAGTTACAGCGGGAGGGGCCAAGAGACCCAGTACTTC
CASSYSGRGQETQYF